A single sample gave rise to the 13 T cell receptor beta chains below, sequenced in a study of OX40 agonist ivuxolimab in advanced cancers. Using immunoSEQ multiplex PCR, the repertoire was profiled, and TCRdb retains in-frame clones only, with some absent. Found here are 30,000 or so clones, 84% of them singletons; the top ten hold approximately 20%. The sequences come from CD4+ or CD8+ T cells sorted from blood, collected in a trial of the OX40 agonist ivuxolimab. The receptor set was obtained from an adult with an advanced solid tumor such as melanoma, head and neck, liver or kidney cancer.

The chain combines TRBV2 with TRBJ2-1; no definite D call. With 7 bases removed from V and 7 bases from J, the gap between germline ends came to 8 bases. The V gene's germline CDR1 is SNHLY and CDR2 FYNNEI. The CDR3 sequence is 11 residues long. Here the CDR3 reads CASIWSNEQFF. The DNA of the CDR3 is TGTGCCAGCATTTGGTCAAATGAGCAGTTCTTC. Drawing the rest from reference TRBV2 and TRBJ2-1, the complete variable domain is EPEVTQTPSHQVTQMGQEVILRCVPISNHLYFYWYRQILGQKVEFLVSFYNNEISEKSEIFDDQFSVERPDGSNFTLKIRSTKLEDSAMYFCASIWSNEQFFGPGTRLTVL.

The chain recombines TRBV10-2 with TRBJ2-1; TRBD2 matches 9 bases. J lost 4 bases, V lost 6 bases, and 7 bases had no gene match. The CDR3 length is 15 residues. Germline assignment: CDR1 WSHSY and CDR2 SAAADI. CDR3 amino acids: CASRRGGGRYNEQFF. The DNA of the CDR3 is TGCGCCAGCAGGCGGGGGGGTGGCAGATACAATGAGCAGTTCTTC.

The CDR3 DNA reads as TGTGCCAGCAGCGTAGAAGCGGGGAGCAATCAGCCCCAGCATTTT. Translated, it gives CASSVEAGSNQPQHF. The chain uses TRBV9 and TRBJ1-5; D unclear. This CDR3 is built from 15 residues. Looked up from germline, CDR1 is SGDLS and CDR2 is YYNGEE. V shed 0 bases and J shed 1 base, with 8 bases lying between them.

V is TRBV9 and J is TRBJ1-2; D gene unclear. Between the trimmed V and J ends, which lost 0 bases and 0 bases, there was a span of 9 bases. This CDR3 is built from 15 residues. Germline assignment: CDR1 SGDLS and CDR2 YYNGEE. Here the CDR3 DNA reads TGTGCCAGCAGCGTAGGGGGTACAGCTAACTATGGCTACACCTTC. It translates to CASSVGGTANYGYTF.

The chain uses TRBV9 and TRBJ2-6; perhaps TRBD2 as D (6 bases). Trimming stripped 0 bases from V and 4 bases from J, with 11 bases between. CDR1 and CDR2 (germline): SGDLS, YYNGEE. This CDR3 is 16 amino acids long. CDR3 coding DNA: TGTGCCAGCAGCGTAGGTGGAGGGGTAGGGGCCAACGTCCTGACTTTC. Amino acid sequence: CASSVGGGVGANVLTF.

The genes are TRBV5-4 and TRBJ1-3, with 8 positions matching TRBD1. J gave up 15 bases and V 4 bases, and 15 bases lay outside the gene matches. Per the germline V gene, CDR1 is SGHNT and CDR2 is YYREEE (reference sequence). The CDR3 extends over 14 amino acids. The CDR3 coding sequence is TGTGCCAGCAGCAAATTCCCGGGACAGGCCCCCGAATATTTT. Residues: CASSKFPGQAPEYF.

This clone appeared once. The rearrangement uses TRBV9 and TRBJ2-4, with 8 bases that match TRBD2. Germline V lookup: CDR1 SGDLS, CDR2 YYNGEE. The CDR3 is 17 residues long. V shed 4 bases and J 4 bases; nucleotides not matched to a gene: 13. The CDR3 DNA follows: TGTGCCAGCAGCCCCAGACTAGCGCCGGTAGCTAAAAACATTCAGTACTTC. Protein product: CASSPRLAPVAKNIQYF. The whole variable domain, filled in from reference TRBV9 and TRBJ2-4, reads DSGVTQTPKHLITATGQRVTLRCSPRSGDLSVYWYQQSLDQGLQFLIQYYNGEERAKGNILERFSAQQFPDLHSELNLSSLELGDSALYFCASSPRLAPVAKNIQYFGAGTRLSVL.

This clone is a singleton in its sample. The chain is built from TRBV2 and TRBJ2-1, with 7 nucleotides matching TRBD1. The CDR3 runs to 13 residues. Germline trimming cut 3 bases from V and 9 bases from J; bases unmatched to any gene: 5. In germline, CDR1 is SNHLY, CDR2 FYNNEI. The DNA for the CDR3 is TGTGCCAGCAGTGAGGGACAGCGTATTGAGCAGTTCTTC. Translation: CASSEGQRIEQFF.

The V and J genes are TRBV15 and TRBJ2-5; tentatively, D is TRBD2 (6 bases). This CDR3 spans 16 amino acids. V lost 6 bases and J lost 9, with 26 bases in between. Germline V CDR1 and CDR2: LNHNV, YYDKDF (reference sequence). The CDR3 loop reads CATSWGRTGVMEAQYF. CDR3 DNA sequence: TGTGCCACCAGTTGGGGGAGGACGGGAGTGATGGAGGCCCAGTACTTC.

This clone was picked up a small number of times. The V and J genes are TRBV11-3 and TRBJ2-1; D possibly corresponds to TRBD1 (6 bases). The CDR3 sequence is 12 residues long. In germline, CDR1 is SGHNT, CDR2 YENEEA. Trimming took off 1 base at V and 12 bases at J, with 10 bases between the two ends. In nucleotides, the CDR3 is TGTGCCAGCAGCTTAGGTGAGGACAGGCAGTTCTTC. This translates into CASSLGEDRQFF.

The CDR3 bases are TGTGCCAGCAGCTGGGGGCGCCCCCTGTCCGGCGAGCAGTACTTC. Translating it yields CASSWGRPLSGEQYF. The V call is TRBV7-8, the J call TRBJ2-7; D is perhaps TRBD1 (6 bases). The CDR3 extends over 15 amino acids. The V and J ends lost 4 bases and 6 bases respectively, with 19 bases between them. Germline CDR1 and CDR2: SGHVS and FQNEAQ.

The V gene is TRBV4-3, the J gene TRBJ1-1, with D possibly matching TRBD1 (5 bases). V lost 6 bases, J lost 6 bases, and 23 bases lay in between. This CDR3 is 16 amino acids long. Per germline, CDR1 LGHNA and CDR2 YSLEER. Here the CDR3 reads CASRTYADPRGAEAFF. The DNA for the CDR3 is TGCGCCAGCAGGACTTACGCCGACCCAAGGGGCGCTGAAGCTTTCTTT.

The rearrangement uses TRBV5-1 and TRBJ2-7, with D tentatively TRBD1 (6 bases). Germline V gene data show CDR1 as SGHRS and CDR2 as YFSETQ. The V end lost 1 base, the J end lost 6 bases, and 11 bases lay between the germline ends. The CDR3 spans 13 residues. The CDR3 nucleotides are TGCGCCAGCAGCTTGACAGGGTTCGGCGAGCAGTACTTC. It encodes CASSLTGFGEQYF.